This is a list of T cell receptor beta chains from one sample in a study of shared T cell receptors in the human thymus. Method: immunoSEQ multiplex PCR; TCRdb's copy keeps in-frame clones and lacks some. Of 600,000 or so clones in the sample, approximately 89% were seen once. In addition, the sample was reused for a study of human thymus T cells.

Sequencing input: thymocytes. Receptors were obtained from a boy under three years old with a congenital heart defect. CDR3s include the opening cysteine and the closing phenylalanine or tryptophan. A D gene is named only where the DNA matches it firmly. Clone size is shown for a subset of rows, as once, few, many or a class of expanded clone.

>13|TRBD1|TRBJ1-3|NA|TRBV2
CATRTGGGNTIYF
TGTGCCACCCGGACAGGGGGTGGAAACACCATATATTTT
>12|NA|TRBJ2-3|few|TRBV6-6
CASSTIYDTQYF
TGTGCCAGCAGTACTATCTACGATACGCAGTATTTT
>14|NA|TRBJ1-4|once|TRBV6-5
CASSLWGPNEKLFF
TGTGCCAGCAGTTTGTGGGGGCCTAATGAAAAACTGTTTTTT
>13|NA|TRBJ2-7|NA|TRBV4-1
CASSQDRGYEQYF
TGCGCCAGCAGCCAAGATAGGGGCTACGAGCAGTACTTC
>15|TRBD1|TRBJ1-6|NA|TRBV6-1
CASRDRGNENSPLHF
TGTGCCAGCAGGGACAGGGGTAACGAGAATTCACCCCTCCACTTT
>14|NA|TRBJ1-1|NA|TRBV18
CASSWTDAKTEAFF
TGTGCCAGCTCATGGACAGACGCGAAGACTGAAGCTTTCTTT
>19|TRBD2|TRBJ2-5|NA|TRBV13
CASSFVLGLAGGPRETQYF
TGTGCCAGCAGCTTCGTCCTTGGACTAGCGGGGGGCCCAAGGGAGACCCAGTACTTC
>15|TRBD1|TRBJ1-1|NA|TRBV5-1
CASSLPSGTDTEAFF
TGCGCCAGCAGCTTGCCTTCCGGGACAGACACTGAAGCTTTCTTT
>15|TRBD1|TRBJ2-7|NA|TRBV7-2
CASSADRNTGYEQYF
TGTGCCAGCAGCGCGGACAGGAATACTGGGTACGAGCAGTACTTC
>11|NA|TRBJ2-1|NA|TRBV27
CASSYGDEQFF
TGTGCCAGCAGTTACGGGGATGAGCAGTTCTTC
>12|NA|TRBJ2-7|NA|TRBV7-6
CASSKDKYEQYF
TGTGCCAGCAGCAAGGACAAGTACGAGCAGTACTTC
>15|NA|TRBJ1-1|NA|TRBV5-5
CASNLQSCLAYEAFF
TGTGCCAGCAACCTACAGAGCTGCCTGGCTTATGAAGCTTTCTTT
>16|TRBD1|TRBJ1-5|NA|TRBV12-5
CASGWTGAGPNQPQHF
TGTGCTAGTGGTTGGACAGGGGCCGGTCCGAATCAGCCCCAGCATTTT
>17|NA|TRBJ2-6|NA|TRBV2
CASSSAGVSSGANVLTF
TGTGCCAGCAGCAGCGCAGGGGTTAGCTCTGGGGCCAACGTCCTGACTTTC
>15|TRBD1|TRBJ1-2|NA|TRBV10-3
CAIRGPRGPSYGYTF
TGTGCCATCAGGGGCCCCAGGGGGCCTAGCTATGGCTACACCTTC
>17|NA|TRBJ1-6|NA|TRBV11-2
CASSLTSQGLYNSPLHF
TGTGCCAGCAGCTTAACCTCCCAGGGGCTCTATAATTCACCCCTCCACTTT
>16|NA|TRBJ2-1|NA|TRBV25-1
CASSESGLANINEQFF
TGTGCCAGCAGTGAATCTGGGCTAGCGAATATAAATGAGCAGTTCTTC
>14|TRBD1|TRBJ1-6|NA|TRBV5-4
CASRSTGNNSPLHF
TGTGCCAGCAGGTCGACAGGGAACAATTCACCCCTCCACTTT
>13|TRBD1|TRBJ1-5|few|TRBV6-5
CASSSNGGQVEHF
TGTGCCAGCAGTTCTAACGGGGGACAGGTCGAGCATTTT
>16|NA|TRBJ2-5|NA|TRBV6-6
CASSYSKEDGAETQYF
TGTGCCAGCAGTTACTCGAAGGAAGACGGAGCCGAGACCCAGTACTTC
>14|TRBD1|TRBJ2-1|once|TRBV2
CASSERDRVHEQFF
TGTGCCAGCAGTGAACGGGACAGGGTCCATGAGCAGTTCTTC
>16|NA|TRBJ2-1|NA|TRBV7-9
CASSFLMSTLATEQFF
TGTGCCAGCAGCTTTTTAATGTCTACCCTAGCGACTGAGCAGTTCTTC
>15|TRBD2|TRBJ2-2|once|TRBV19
CASTLGLANTGELFF
TGTGCCAGTACACTGGGACTAGCGAACACCGGGGAGCTGTTTTTT
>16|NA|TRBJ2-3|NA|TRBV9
CASSSKRGGDGDTQYF
TGTGCCAGCAGCTCCAAGAGGGGGGGCGATGGAGATACGCAGTATTTT
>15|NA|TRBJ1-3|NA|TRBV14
CASSQRGGSGNTIYF
TGTGCCAGCAGCCAACGGGGGGGTTCTGGAAACACCATATATTTT
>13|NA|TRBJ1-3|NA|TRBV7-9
CASSFNSGNTIYF
TGTGCCAGCAGCTTTAATTCCGGAAACACCATATATTTT
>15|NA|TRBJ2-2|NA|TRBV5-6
CASSLTGPNTGELFF
TGTGCCAGCAGCTTGACAGGCCCCAATACCGGGGAGCTGTTTTTT
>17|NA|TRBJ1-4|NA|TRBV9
CASSPGPRVLTNEKLFF
TGTGCCAGCAGCCCCGGCCCCAGGGTTCTGACTAATGAAAAACTGTTTTTT
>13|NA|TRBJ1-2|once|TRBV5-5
CASSLDREHGYTF
TGTGCCAGCAGCTTGGACAGGGAACATGGCTACACCTTC
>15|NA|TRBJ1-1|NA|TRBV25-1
CASSESNMQNTEAFF
TGTGCCAGCAGTGAATCAAACATGCAGAACACTGAAGCTTTCTTT
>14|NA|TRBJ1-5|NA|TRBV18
CASSPDNSNQPQHF
TGTGCCAGCTCACCCGACAATAGCAATCAGCCCCAGCATTTT
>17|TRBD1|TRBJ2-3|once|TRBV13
CASSSSSTGEDTDTQYF
TGTGCCAGCAGCTCCTCCTCGACAGGGGAGGACACAGATACGCAGTATTTT
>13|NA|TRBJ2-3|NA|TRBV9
CASSVGGLPKQYF
TGTGCCAGCAGCGTAGGAGGTCTACCCAAGCAGTATTTT
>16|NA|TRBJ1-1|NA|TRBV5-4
CASSSHPLTGGVRAFF
TGTGCCAGCAGCTCCCACCCATTGACGGGAGGGGTTCGAGCTTTCTTT
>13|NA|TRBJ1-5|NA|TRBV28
CASSPSGDQPQHF
TGTGCCAGCAGCCCCTCGGGGGATCAGCCCCAGCATTTT
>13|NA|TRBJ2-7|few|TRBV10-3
CASIPGHPYEQYF
TGTGCCAGCATCCCGGGACATCCCTACGAGCAGTACTTC
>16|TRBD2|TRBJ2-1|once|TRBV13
CASSPPWASGSNEQFF
TGTGCCAGCAGCCCCCCTTGGGCTAGCGGGAGCAATGAGCAGTTCTTC
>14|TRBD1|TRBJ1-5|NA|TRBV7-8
CASSAGQGNQPQHF
TGTGCCAGCAGCGCTGGACAGGGGAATCAGCCCCAGCATTTT
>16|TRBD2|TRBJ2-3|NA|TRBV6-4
CASSVAGTSGSDTQYF
TGTGCCAGCAGTGTCGCCGGGACTAGCGGGAGTGATACGCAGTATTTT
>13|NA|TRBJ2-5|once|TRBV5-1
CASCKGGGETQYF
TGCGCCAGCTGCAAGGGGGGAGGGGAGACCCAGTACTTC
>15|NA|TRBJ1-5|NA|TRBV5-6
CASSLRGISNQPQHF
TGTGCCAGCAGCTTGAGGGGGATTAGCAATCAGCCCCAGCATTTT
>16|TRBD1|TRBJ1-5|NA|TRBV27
CASSLRGQGSGQPQHF
TGTGCCAGCAGTTTAAGGGGACAGGGTTCGGGTCAGCCCCAGCATTTT
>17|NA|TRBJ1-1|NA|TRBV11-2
CASSSFRAGGPNTEAFF
TGTGCCAGCAGCTCATTTCGGGCCGGGGGGCCGAACACTGAAGCTTTCTTT
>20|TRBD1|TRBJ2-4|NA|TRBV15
CATSREGRDRGPRAKNIQYF
TGTGCCACCAGCAGAGAGGGTAGGGACAGGGGGCCGAGGGCCAAAAACATTCAGTACTTC
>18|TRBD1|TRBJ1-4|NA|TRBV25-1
CASSEYISGARGTEKLFF
TGTGCCAGCAGTGAATATATCTCGGGGGCCAGGGGGACTGAAAAACTGTTTTTT
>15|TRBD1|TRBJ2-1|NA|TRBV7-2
CASSPRTGEDNEQFF
TGTGCCAGCAGCCCGAGGACAGGGGAGGACAATGAGCAGTTCTTC